This T cell receptor beta chain was found in a study of preoperative IRX-2 immunotherapy in early breast cancer. The data were produced by immunoSEQ multiplex PCR, yet TCRdb's version contains in-frame clones alone and is incomplete. The table has about 23,000 clones, around 87% seen once. Treatment described: preoperative locoregional IRX-2 cytokine immunotherapy. V was clipped by 0 bases and J by 5 bases, with 8 bases between them. The CDR3 is 14 amino acids. The germline CDR1 and CDR2 sequences are MNHEY and SMNVEV (reference sequence). The receptor was derived from a human donor with breast cancer. Here the sequenced sample was tumor tissue, taken after IRX-2 immunotherapy. The chain recombines TRBV27 with TRBJ2-1, with a possible D match to TRBD1 (5 bases). The CDR3 loop is CASSLSQGNNEQFF. The CDR3 nucleotides are TGTGCCAGCAGTTTATCGCAGGGAAACAATGAGCAGTTCTTC.